The rows below give T cell receptor beta chains drawn from one sample of a study of blood T cell repertoires in COVID-19. The protocol was immunoSEQ multiplex PCR, while the TCRdb copy is restricted to in-frame clones and leaves out a portion. This table holds about 250,000 clones, around 90% found once. Specimen: peripheral blood. These receptors all stem from a woman aged 55-75 years with COVID-19, enrolled during active disease. The CDR3 runs from the conserved cysteine through the conserved F or W. A D gene is named only where the DNA matches it firmly. Size tells how often a clone was seen (once, few, many) or the class of an expanded clone, and some rows leave it out.

D,J,size,V,CDR3,DNA
.,TRBJ2-5,.,TRBV4-2,CASSQGGVGETQYF,TGTGCCAGCAGCCAAGGGGGGGTAGGGGAGACCCAGTACTTC
TRBD1,TRBJ2-1,.,TRBV30,CAWRGDSYNEQFF,TGTGCCTGGAGGGGGGACAGTTACAATGAGCAGTTCTTC
.,TRBJ1-1,.,TRBV7-2,CASSLLPGENTEAFF,TGTGCCAGCAGCTTACTTCCAGGGGAGAACACTGAAGCTTTCTTT
TRBD1,TRBJ1-4,.,TRBV27,CASSEYRGRGEKLFF,TGTGCCAGCAGTGAGTACAGGGGTAGAGGCGAAAAACTGTTTTTT
TRBD1,TRBJ1-5,once,TRBV28,CASSPTGQGRPQHF,TGTGCCAGCAGTCCAACTGGACAGGGTCGGCCCCAGCATTTT
TRBD2,TRBJ2-3,.,TRBV27,CASSGSGGESTDTQYF,TGTGCCAGCAGTGGTAGCGGGGGGGAGAGCACAGATACGCAGTATTTT
.,TRBJ2-7,.,TRBV6-5,CASSPNMASYEQYF,TGTGCCAGCAGCCCAAACATGGCCTCCTACGAGCAGTACTTC
.,TRBJ1-5,.,TRBV5-1,CASSLAPAGDLGNQPQHF,TGCGCCAGCAGCCTCGCTCCGGCAGGGGACCTTGGCAATCAGCCCCAGCATTTT
.,TRBJ1-3,.,TRBV5-6,CASSLGPGSVNTIYF,TGTGCCAGCAGCTTGGGCCCGGGATCCGTAAACACCATATATTTT
TRBD1,TRBJ2-5,.,TRBV5-4,CASSLAGGAETQYF,TGTGCCAGCAGCTTAGCAGGGGGCGCAGAGACCCAGTACTTC
TRBD1,TRBJ2-3,once,TRBV30,CAWLHRGSADTQYF,TGTGCCTGGCTTCACAGGGGCAGCGCAGATACGCAGTATTTT